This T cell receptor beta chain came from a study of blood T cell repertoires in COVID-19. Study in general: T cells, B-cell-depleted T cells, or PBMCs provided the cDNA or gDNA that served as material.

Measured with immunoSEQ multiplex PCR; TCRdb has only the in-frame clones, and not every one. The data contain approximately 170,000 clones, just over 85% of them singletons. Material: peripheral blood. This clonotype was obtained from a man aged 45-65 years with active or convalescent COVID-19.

The CDR3 is CASSFFGGRETQYF. CDR3 DNA: TGCGCCAGCAGCTTTTTCGGCGGGAGAGAGACCCAGTACTTC. The rearrangement links TRBV5-1 to TRBJ2-5; TRBD2 agrees at 7 bases. This CDR3 region has 14 residues. Germline assignment: CDR1 SGHRS and CDR2 YFSETQ. V lost 2 bases to trimming and J lost 4 bases; unmatched junction nucleotides: 5.